Each of the 10 T cell receptor beta chains below was sequenced from the same sample in a study of blood T cell repertoires in COVID-19. Clones were sequenced by immunoSEQ multiplex PCR, and TCRdb holds only the in-frame ones, with some missing. The repertoire holds about 210,000 clones, with 83% as singletons. Specimen: peripheral blood. These receptors were taken from a woman aged 40-49 years with active or convalescent COVID-19.

The chain joins TRBV30 to TRBJ1-5, with D unresolved. V was shortened by 1 base and J by 7 bases, with 11 bases between the two germline ends. The germline V gene has CDR1 GTSNPN and CDR2 SVGIG (reference sequence). The CDR3 contains 13 residues. CDR3 sequence: CAWSAWGEQPQHF. DNA for the CDR3: TGTGCCTGGAGTGCCTGGGGAGAGCAGCCCCAGCATTTT.

V gene TRBV7-6 combines with J gene TRBJ1-6, with a tentative D call TRBD1 (5 bases). This CDR3 spans 15 amino acids. V lost 2 bases, J lost 5 bases, and 10 bases lay in between. The germline V gene has CDR1 SGHVS and CDR2 FNYEAQ. The CDR3 DNA is TGTGCCAGCAGCTTAACGGGAGGGGATAATTCACCCCTCCACTTT. Translation: CASSLTGGDNSPLHF.

This chain's CDR3 is CASSLGQGNYGYTF. The CDR3 DNA reads as TGTGCCAGCAGCTTGGGCCAGGGTAACTATGGCTACACCTTC. The V and J genes are TRBV5-4 and TRBJ1-2; D possibly corresponds to TRBD1 (5 bases). The CDR3 totals 14 residues. CDR1 SGHNT and CDR2 YYREEE come from the germline V gene (reference sequence). Trimming pared 0 bases from V and 1 base from J, leaving 7 bases between. The full variable domain, with the rest looked up from reference TRBV5-4 and TRBJ1-2, is ETGVTQSPTHLIKTRGQQVTLRCSSQSGHNTVSWYQQALGQGPQFIFQYYREEENGRGNFPPRFSGLQFPNYSSELNVNALELDDSALYLCASSLGQGNYGYTFGSGTRLTVV.

V usage is TRBV30 and J usage is TRBJ2-7; weak D call: TRBD1 (5 bases). There are 14 residues in the CDR3. Germline lookup yields CDR1 GTSNPN and CDR2 SVGIG (reference sequence). Trimming stripped 1 base from V and 12 bases from J, with 22 bases between. CDR3 nucleotide sequence: TGTGCCTGGAGTGAGGGGATAGATCCCTACAATTTGTACTTC. Translation: CAWSEGIDPYNLYF.

V is TRBV6-5 and J is TRBJ2-7; 7 bases align to TRBD1. The CDR3 runs 14 residues. Losses at the gene ends were 5 bases for V and 3 bases for J; bases not matched to a gene: 7. Germline assignment: CDR1 MNHEY and CDR2 SVGAGI. CDR3 DNA: TGTGCCAGCAGTACACAGGGGACCGGCTACGAGCAGTACTTC. Translation gives CASSTQGTGYEQYF.

In nucleotides, the CDR3 is TGTGCCAGCATTTTTCAGGCAGGGGGTACCTATGGCTACACCTTC. Protein: CASIFQAGGTYGYTF. The chain couples TRBV11-2 to TRBJ1-2, with 7 bases aligning to TRBD1. Trimming at V came to 7 bases and at J to 4 bases, leaving 12 bases not matched to a gene. Germline V CDR1 and CDR2: SGHAT, FQNNGV. The CDR3 consists of 15 residues.

DNA for the CDR3: TGTGCCATCAGTGATCGACAGTCCTACAATGAGCAGTTCTTC. This sequence encodes CAISDRQSYNEQFF. J is TRBJ2-1 and V is TRBV10-3; tentative D call: TRBD1 (5 bases). Trimming pared 3 bases from V and 1 base from J, leaving 7 bases between. In germline, CDR1 is ENHRY, CDR2 SYGVKD. The CDR3 totals 14 residues.

The sample holds a few counts of this clone. The chain couples TRBV2 to TRBJ2-1; D is unresolved. V was cut by 5 bases and J by 5 bases, with 16 bases left in between. This CDR3 contains 15 residues. Germline V gene data show CDR1 as SNHLY and CDR2 as FYNNEI. The DNA of the CDR3 is TGTGCCAGCAGTAAGATTGCAGGCTTAGACAATGAGCAGTTCTTC. Protein product: CASSKIAGLDNEQFF.

The count of this clone is one. The rearrangement uses TRBV27 and TRBJ2-7; possibly TRBD2 for D (6 bases). The CDR3 totals 14 residues. Germline CDR1 is MNHEY and CDR2 is SMNVEV (reference sequence). Trimming stripped 5 bases from V and 3 bases from J, with 14 bases between. Written as DNA, the CDR3 is TGTGCCAGCAGTCATCAGGGACTGAGCTACGAGCAGTACTTC. Amino acid sequence: CASSHQGLSYEQYF.

The CDR3 region is CASSAWTGGTDTQYF. In DNA, the CDR3 is TGTGCCAGCAGCGCGTGGACAGGGGGCACAGATACGCAGTATTTT. The chain recombines TRBV5-6 with TRBJ2-3, with 9 bases identical to TRBD1. Trimming at V came to 4 bases and at J to 1 base, leaving 4 bases not matched to a gene. The germline CDR1 and CDR2 sequences are SGHDT and YYEEEE. The CDR3 is 15 residues long. The whole variable domain, filled in from reference TRBV5-6 and TRBJ2-3, reads DAGVTQSPTHLIKTRGQQVTLRCSPKSGHDTVSWYQQALGQGPQFIFQYYEEEERQRGNFPDRFSGHQFPNYSSELNVNALLLGDSALYLCASSAWTGGTDTQYFGPGTRLTVL.